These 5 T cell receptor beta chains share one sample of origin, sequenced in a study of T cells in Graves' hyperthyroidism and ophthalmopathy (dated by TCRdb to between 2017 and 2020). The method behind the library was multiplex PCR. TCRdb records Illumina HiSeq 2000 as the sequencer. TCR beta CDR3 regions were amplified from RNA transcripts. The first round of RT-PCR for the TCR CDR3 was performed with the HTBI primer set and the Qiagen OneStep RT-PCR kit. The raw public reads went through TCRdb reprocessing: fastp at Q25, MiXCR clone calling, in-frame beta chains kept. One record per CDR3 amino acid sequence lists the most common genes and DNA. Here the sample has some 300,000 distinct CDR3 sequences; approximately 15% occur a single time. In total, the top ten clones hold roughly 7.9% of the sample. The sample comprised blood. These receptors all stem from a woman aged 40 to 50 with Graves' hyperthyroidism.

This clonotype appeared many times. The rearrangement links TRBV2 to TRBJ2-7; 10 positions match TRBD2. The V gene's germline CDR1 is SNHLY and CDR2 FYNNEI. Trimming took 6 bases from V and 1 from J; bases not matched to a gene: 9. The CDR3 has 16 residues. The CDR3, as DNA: TGTGCCAGCAGCCGCGGACTAGCGGATTTTTCCTACGAGCAGTACTTC. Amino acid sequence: CASSRGLADFSYEQYF.

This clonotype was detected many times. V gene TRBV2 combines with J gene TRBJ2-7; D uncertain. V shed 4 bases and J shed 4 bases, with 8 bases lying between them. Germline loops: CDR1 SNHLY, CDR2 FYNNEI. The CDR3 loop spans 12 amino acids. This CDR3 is CASSVRNYEQYF. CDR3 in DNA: TGTGCCAGCAGTGTCCGAAATTACGAGCAGTACTTC.

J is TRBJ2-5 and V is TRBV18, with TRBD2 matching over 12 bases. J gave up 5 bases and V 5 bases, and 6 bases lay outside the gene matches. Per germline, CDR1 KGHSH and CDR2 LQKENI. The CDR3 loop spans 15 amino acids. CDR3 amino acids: CASSELAGGFETQYF. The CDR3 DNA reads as TGTGCCAGCTCAGAACTAGCGGGAGGATTTGAGACCCAGTACTTC.

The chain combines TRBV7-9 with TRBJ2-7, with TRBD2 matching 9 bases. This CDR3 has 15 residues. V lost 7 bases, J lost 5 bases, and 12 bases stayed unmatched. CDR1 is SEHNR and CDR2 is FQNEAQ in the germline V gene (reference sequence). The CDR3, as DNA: TGTGCCAGCACCCACAGGGCGGGAGGGCGCGACGAGCAGTACTTC. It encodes CASTHRAGGRDEQYF.

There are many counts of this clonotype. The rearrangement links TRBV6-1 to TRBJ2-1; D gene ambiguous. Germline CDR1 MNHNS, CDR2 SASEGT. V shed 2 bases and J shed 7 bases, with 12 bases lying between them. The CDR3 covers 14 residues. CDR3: CASSEYYTGNEQFF. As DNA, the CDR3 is TGTGCCAGCAGTGAATATTACACCGGGAATGAGCAGTTCTTC.